This TCR beta chain was captured in a study of vaccination effects on CD4 cells after COVID-19. Study outcomes and limitations: Early post-infection timepoints were missing from the study, which also had few convalescent patients. Marked clonal contraction was seen in infection- and vaccine-induced clones late after vaccination.

Comment on this clone: Its antigen is undetermined.

Per germline, CDR1 MNHEY and CDR2 SMNVEV (reference sequence). This CDR3 has 15 residues. V lost 0 bases and J lost 8, with 13 bases in between. Assay used: immunoSEQ multiplex PCR; TCRdb lists only in-frame clones, some missing. The profile covers about 52,000 clones, with 75% to 85% appearing a single time and more than 5% taken by the ten largest. Within the ViraFEST assay, antigen-specific CD4+ T cells underwent expansion with viral peptide pools prior to sequencing. Culture lasted 10 days before CD4+ T cell isolation. Nucleocapsid antibodies were negative in the vaccine recipients, who had never had SARS-CoV-2 infection.

The sequence was obtained from a human donor who received a COVID-19 vaccine. The starting material was CD4+ T cells from PBMCs cultured with HCoV-OC43 spike peptides, obtained before COVID-19 vaccination. The sample's subset: HCoV-OC43 spike overlapping peptide pool stimulation. The chain carries TRBV27 and TRBJ1-4; a weak D match, TRBD1 (5 bases). The CDR3 sequence is CASSLSARAREKLFF. As DNA, the CDR3 is TGTGCCAGCAGTTTATCAGCCAGGGCCCGGGAAAAACTGTTTTTT. Full variable domain (rest looked up from reference TRBV27 and TRBJ1-4): EAQVTQNPRYLITVTGKKLTVTCSQNMNHEYMSWYRQDPGLGLRQIYYSMNVEVTDKGDVPEGYKVSRKEKRNFPLILESPSPNQTSLYFCASSLSARAREKLFFGSGTQLSVL.